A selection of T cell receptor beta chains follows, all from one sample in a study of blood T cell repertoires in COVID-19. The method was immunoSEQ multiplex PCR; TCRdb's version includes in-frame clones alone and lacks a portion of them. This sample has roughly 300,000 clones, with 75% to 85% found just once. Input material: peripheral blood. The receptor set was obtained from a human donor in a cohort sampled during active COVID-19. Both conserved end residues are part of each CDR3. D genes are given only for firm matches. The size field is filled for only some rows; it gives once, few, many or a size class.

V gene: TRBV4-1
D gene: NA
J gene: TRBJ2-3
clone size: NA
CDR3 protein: CASSQGTTSSTDTQYF
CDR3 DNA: TGCGCCAGCAGCCAAGGGACTACCTCTAGCACAGATACGCAGTATTTT

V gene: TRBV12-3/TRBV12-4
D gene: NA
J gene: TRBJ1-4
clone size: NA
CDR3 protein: CASSFVGDEKLFF
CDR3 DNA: TGTGCCAGCAGTTTCGTAGGGGATGAAAAACTGTTTTTT

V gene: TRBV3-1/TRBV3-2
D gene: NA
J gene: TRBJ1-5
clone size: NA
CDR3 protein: CASSQGTANQPQHF
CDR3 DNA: TGTGCCAGCAGCCAAGGTACCGCGAATCAGCCCCAGCATTTT

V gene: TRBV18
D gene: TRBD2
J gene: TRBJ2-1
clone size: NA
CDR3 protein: CASSPSGGTYNEQFF
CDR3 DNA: TGTGCCAGCTCACCTAGCGGGGGAACCTACAATGAGCAGTTCTTC

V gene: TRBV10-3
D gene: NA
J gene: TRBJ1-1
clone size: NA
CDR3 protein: CAISFGGENTEAFF
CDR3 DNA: TGTGCCATCAGTTTTGGGGGCGAGAACACTGAAGCTTTCTTT

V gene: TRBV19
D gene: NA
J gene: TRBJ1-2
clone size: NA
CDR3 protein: CASSIWQGRVHGYTF
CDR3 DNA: TGTGCCAGTAGTATCTGGCAGGGGAGGGTTCATGGCTACACCTTC

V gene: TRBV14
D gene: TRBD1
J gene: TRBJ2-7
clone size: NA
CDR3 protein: CASRGTVTYEQYF
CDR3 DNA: TGTGCCAGCAGAGGGACAGTTACCTACGAGCAGTACTTC

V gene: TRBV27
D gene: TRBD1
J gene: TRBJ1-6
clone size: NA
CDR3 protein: CASSGTGNSPLHF
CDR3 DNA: TGTGCCAGCTCCGGGACAGGGAATTCACCCCTCCACTTT

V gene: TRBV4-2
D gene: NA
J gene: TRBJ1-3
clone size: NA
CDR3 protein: CASSHRGGNTIYF
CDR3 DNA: TGTGCCAGCAGCCACAGGGGTGGAAACACCATATATTTT

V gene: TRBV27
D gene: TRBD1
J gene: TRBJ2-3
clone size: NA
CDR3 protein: CASMMDREADTQYF
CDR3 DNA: TGTGCCAGCATGATGGACAGGGAAGCAGATACGCAGTATTTT

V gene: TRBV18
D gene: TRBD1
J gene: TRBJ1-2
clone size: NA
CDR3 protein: CASSTRGLGYTF
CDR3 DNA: TGTGCCAGCTCAACCAGGGGGTTGGGCTACACCTTC

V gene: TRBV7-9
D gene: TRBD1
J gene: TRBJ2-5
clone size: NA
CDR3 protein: CASVPGQGVETQYF
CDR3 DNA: TGTGCCAGCGTACCCGGACAGGGAGTAGAGACCCAGTACTTC

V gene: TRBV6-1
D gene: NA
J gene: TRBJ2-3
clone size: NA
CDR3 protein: CASSEGRQGIAGKPDTQYF
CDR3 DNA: TGTGCCAGCAGTGAAGGGAGACAGGGTATAGCGGGGAAACCAGATACGCAGTATTTT

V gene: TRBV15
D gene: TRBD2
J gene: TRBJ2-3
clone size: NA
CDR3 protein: CATRVAGGTDTQYF
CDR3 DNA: TGTGCCACCAGGGTAGCGGGGGGCACAGATACGCAGTATTTT

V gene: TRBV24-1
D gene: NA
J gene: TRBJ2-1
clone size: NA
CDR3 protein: CATSDISGTGNEQFF
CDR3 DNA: TGTGCCACCAGTGATATATCCGGGACTGGCAATGAGCAGTTCTTC

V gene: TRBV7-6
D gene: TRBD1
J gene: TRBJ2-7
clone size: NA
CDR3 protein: CASSSRRDRGYEQYF
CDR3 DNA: TGTGCCAGCAGCTCCCGCCGGGACAGGGGGTACGAGCAGTACTTC

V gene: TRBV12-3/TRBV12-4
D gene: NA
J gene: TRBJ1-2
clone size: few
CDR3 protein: CASSLGQGKGYTF
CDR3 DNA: TGTGCCAGCAGTTTAGGGCAGGGGAAAGGCTACACCTTC

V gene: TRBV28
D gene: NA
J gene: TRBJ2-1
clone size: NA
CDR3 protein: CASLLTLDHEQFF
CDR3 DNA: TGTGCCAGCTTACTAACCCTTGACCATGAGCAGTTCTTC

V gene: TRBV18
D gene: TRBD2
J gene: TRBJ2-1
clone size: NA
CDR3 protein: CASSPTGGSFNEQFF
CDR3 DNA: TGTGCCAGCTCCCCGACGGGGGGGTCATTCAATGAGCAGTTCTTC

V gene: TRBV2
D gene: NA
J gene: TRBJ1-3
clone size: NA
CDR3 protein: CASSDRGNTIYF
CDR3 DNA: TGTGCCAGCAGTGACCGTGGAAACACCATATATTTT

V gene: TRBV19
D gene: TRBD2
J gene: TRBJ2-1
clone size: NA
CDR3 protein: CASSITSGYNEQFF
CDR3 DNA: TGTGCCAGTAGTATTACTAGCGGATACAATGAGCAGTTCTTC

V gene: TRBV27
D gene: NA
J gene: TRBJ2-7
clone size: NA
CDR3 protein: CASSPIPRGYEQYF
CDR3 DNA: TGTGCCAGCAGTCCGATACCTAGGGGATACGAGCAGTACTTC

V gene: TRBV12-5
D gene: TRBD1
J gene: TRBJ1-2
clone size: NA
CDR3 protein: CASGLVLGQGVPNYGYTF
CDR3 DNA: TGTGCTAGTGGTTTGGTACTTGGACAGGGGGTCCCTAACTATGGCTACACCTTC

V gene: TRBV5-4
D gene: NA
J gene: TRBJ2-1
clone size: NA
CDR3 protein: CASSSEGRSRPYNEQFF
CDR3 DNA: TGTGCCAGCAGCTCCGAGGGGAGGTCAAGACCCTACAATGAGCAGTTCTTC

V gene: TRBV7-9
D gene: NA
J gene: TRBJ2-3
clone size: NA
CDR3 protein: CASSLAGAGTDTQYF
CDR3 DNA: TGTGCCAGCAGCTTAGCGGGCGCCGGCACAGATACGCAGTATTTT

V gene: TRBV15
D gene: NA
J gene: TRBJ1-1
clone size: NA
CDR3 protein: CATSPQGWGTEAFF
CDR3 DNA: TGTGCCACCAGTCCTCAGGGGTGGGGGACTGAAGCTTTCTTT

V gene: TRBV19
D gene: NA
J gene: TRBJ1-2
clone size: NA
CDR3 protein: CASSIDALVNYGYTF
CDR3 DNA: TGTGCCAGTAGTATAGACGCGTTAGTGAACTATGGCTACACCTTC

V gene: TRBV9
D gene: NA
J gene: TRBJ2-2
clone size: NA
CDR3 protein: CASSSEGHVTGELFF
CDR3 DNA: TGTGCCAGCAGCTCAGAAGGACATGTCACCGGGGAGCTGTTTTTT

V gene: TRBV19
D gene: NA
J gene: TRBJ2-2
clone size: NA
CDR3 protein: CASKRFDTGELFF
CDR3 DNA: TGTGCCAGTAAAAGGTTTGACACCGGGGAGCTATTTTTT

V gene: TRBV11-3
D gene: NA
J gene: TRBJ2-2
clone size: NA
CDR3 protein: CASRSYTGELFF
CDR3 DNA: TGTGCCAGCAGATCTTACACCGGGGAGCTGTTTTTT

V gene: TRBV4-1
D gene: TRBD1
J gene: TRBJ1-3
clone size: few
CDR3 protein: CASSQRGTGGSQGTIYF
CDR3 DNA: TGCGCCAGCAGCCAGCGGGGGACAGGGGGCTCTCAAGGCACCATATATTTT

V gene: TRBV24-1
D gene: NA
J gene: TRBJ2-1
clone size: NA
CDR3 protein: CATSDNPVWAGGNEQFF
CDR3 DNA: TGTGCCACCAGTGACAACCCCGTGTGGGCAGGTGGAAATGAGCAGTTCTTC

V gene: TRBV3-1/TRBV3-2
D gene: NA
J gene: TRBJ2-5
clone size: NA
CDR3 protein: CASSQGEHETQYF
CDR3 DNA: TGTGCCAGCAGCCAAGGGGAGCACGAGACCCAGTACTTC

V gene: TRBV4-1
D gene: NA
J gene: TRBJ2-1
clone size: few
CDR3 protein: CASSFTGEDEQFF
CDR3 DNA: TGCGCCAGCAGCTTTACAGGGGAGGATGAGCAGTTCTTC

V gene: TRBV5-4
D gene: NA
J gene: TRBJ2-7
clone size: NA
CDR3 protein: CASRGWGDKTYEQYF
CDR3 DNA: TGTGCCAGCAGGGGGTGGGGCGACAAGACCTACGAGCAGTACTTC

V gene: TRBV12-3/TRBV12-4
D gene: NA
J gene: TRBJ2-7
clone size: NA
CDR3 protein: CASSYAVSYEQYF
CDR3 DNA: TGTGCCAGCAGTTACGCGGTCTCCTACGAGCAGTACTTC

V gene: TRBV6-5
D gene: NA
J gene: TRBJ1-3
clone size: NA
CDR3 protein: CASSSPESGNTIYF
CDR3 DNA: TGTGCCAGCAGTTCTCCAGAATCTGGAAACACCATATATTTT

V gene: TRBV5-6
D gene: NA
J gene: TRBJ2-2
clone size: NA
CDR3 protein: CASWGLPNTGELFF
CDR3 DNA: TGTGCCAGCTGGGGACTGCCGAACACCGGGGAGCTGTTTTTT

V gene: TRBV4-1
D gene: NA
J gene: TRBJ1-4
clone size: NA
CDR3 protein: CASSQVSYRADEKLFF
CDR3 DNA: TGCGCCAGCAGCCAAGTCTCTTACAGGGCGGATGAAAAACTGTTTTTT

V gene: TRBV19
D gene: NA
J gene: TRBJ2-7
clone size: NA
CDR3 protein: CASSVDSSYEQYF
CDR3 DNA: TGTGCCAGTAGCGTCGACAGTTCCTACGAGCAGTACTTC

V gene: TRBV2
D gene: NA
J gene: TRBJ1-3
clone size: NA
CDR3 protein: CASSDLPNGNTIYF
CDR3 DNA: TGTGCCAGCAGTGACTTACCTAACGGAAACACCATATATTTT

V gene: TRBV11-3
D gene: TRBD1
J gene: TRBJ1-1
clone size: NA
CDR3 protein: CASSLQGGSEAFF
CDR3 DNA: TGTGCCAGCAGCTTACAAGGGGGCTCCGAAGCTTTCTTT

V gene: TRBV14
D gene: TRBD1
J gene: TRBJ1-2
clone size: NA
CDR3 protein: CASSQALGQRYGYTF
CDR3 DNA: TGTGCCAGCAGCCAAGCCCTGGGACAGCGCTATGGCTACACCTTC

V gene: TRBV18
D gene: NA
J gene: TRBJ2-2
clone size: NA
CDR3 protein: CASSPPATGELFF
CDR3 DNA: TGTGCCAGCTCACCACCGGCCACCGGGGAGCTGTTTTTT

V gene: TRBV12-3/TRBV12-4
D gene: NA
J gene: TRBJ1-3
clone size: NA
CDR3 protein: CASEQGSGNTIYF
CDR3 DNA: TGTGCCAGCGAACAGGGATCCGGAAACACCATATATTTT

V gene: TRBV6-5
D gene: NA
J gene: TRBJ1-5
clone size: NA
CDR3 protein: CASSRTRGNQPQHF
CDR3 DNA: TGTGCCAGCAGTCGGACTAGGGGCAATCAGCCCCAGCATTTT

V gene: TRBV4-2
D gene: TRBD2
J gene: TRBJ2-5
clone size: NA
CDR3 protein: CASSQELAGGQETQYF
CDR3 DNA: TGTGCCAGCAGCCAAGAACTAGCGGGGGGGCAAGAGACCCAGTACTTC

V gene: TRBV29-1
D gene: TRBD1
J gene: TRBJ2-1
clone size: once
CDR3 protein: CSVFGTGSSDEQFF
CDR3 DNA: TGCAGCGTTTTTGGGACAGGGTCTAGCGATGAGCAGTTCTTC

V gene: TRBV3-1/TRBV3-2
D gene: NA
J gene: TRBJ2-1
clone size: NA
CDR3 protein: CASSQDKIYTGQEQFF
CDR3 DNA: TGTGCCAGCAGCCAAGATAAAATTTATACAGGGCAGGAGCAGTTCTTC

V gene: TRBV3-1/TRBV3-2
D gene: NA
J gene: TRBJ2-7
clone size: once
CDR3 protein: CASRAGTGISYEQYF
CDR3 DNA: TGTGCCAGCAGGGCAGGGACTGGAATCTCCTACGAGCAGTACTTC